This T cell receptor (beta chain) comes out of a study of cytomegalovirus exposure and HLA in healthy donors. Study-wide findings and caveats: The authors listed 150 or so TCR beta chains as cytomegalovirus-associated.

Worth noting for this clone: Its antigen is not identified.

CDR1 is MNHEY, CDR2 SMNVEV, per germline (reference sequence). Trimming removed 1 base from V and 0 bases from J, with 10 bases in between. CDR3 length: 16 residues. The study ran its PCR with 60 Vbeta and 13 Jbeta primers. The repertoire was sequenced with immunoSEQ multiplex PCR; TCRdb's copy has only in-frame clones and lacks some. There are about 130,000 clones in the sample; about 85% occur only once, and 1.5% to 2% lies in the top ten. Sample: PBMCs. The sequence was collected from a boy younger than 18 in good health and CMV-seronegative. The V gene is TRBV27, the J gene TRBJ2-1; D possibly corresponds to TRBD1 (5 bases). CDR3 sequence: CASSLWGRSSYNEQFF. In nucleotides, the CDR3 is TGTGCCAGCAGTTTATGGGGCAGGAGCTCCTACAATGAGCAGTTCTTC.